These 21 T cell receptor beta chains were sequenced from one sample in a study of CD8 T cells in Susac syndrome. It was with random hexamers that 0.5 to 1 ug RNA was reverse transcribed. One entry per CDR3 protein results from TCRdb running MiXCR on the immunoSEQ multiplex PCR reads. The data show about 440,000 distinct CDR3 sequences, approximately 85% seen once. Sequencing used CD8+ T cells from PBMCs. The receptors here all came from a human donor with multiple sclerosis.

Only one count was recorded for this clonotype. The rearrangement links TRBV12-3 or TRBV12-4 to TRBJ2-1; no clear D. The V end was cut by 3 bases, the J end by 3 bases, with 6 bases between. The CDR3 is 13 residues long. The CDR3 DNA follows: TGTGCCAGCAGTTTGAGCAACTACAATGAGCAGTTCTTC. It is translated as CASSLSNYNEQFF.

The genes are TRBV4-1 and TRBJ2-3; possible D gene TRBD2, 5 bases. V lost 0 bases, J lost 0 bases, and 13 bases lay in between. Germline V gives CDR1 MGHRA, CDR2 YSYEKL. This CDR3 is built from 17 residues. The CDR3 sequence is CASSQDPGLTSTDTQYF. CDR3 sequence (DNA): TGCGCCAGCAGCCAAGATCCAGGACTGACTAGCACAGATACGCAGTATTTT.

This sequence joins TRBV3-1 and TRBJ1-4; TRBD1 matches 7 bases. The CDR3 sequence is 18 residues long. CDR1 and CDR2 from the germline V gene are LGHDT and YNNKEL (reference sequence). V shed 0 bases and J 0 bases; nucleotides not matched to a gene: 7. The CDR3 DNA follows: TGTGCCAGCAGCCAAGATTTCGAAGGGACAGCAACTAATGAAAAACTGTTTTTT. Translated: CASSQDFEGTATNEKLFF.

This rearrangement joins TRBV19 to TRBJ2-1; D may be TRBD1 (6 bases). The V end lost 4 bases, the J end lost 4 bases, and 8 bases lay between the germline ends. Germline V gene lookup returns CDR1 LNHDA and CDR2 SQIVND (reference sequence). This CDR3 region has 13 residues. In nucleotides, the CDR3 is TGTGCCAGTAGTACGGACAGATACAATGAGCAGTTCTTC. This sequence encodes CASSTDRYNEQFF.

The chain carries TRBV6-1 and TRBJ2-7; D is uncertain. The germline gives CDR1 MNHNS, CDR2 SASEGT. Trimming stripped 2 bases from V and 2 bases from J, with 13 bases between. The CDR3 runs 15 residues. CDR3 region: CASSEQMQETYEQYF. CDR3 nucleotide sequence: TGTGCCAGCAGTGAACAAATGCAGGAGACCTACGAGCAGTACTTC.

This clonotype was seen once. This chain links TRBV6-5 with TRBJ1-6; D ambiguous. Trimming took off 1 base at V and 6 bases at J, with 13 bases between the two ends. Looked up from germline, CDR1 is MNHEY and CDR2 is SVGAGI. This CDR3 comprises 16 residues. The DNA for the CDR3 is TGTGCCAGCAGTTACTGGCCTAATGATGGTAATTCACCCCTCCACTTT. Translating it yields CASSYWPNDGNSPLHF.

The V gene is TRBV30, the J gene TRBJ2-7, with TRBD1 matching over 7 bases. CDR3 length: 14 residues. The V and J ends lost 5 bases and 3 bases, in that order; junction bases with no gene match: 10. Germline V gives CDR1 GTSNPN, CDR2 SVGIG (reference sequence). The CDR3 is CAWSPRDSGYEQYF. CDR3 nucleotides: TGTGCCTGGTCCCCCCGGGACAGTGGCTACGAGCAGTACTTC.

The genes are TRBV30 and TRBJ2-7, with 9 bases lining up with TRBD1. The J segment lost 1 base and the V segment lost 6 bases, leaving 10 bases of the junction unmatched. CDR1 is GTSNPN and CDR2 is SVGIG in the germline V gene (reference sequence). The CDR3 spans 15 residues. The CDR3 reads CACNGYRGLSYEQYF. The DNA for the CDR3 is TGTGCCTGCAACGGGTACAGGGGGCTGTCCTACGAGCAGTACTTC.

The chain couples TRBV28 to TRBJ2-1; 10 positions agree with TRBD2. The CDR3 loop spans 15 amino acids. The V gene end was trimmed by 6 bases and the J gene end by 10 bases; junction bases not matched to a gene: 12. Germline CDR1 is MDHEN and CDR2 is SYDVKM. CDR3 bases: TGTGCCAGCAGGTCCGGGACTAGCGCTTCCCGGGAGCAGTTCTTC. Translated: CASRSGTSASREQFF.

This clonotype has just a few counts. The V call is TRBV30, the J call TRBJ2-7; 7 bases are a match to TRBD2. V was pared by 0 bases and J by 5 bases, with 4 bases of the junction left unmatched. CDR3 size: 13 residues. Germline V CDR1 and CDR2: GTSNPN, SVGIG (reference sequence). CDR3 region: CAWSVYAGDEQYF. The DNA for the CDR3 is TGTGCCTGGAGTGTATATGCGGGAGACGAGCAGTACTTC.

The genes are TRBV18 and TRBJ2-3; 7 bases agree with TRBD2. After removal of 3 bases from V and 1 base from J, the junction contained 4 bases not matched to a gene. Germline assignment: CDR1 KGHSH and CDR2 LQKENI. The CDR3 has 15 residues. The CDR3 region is CASSPSLAGTDTQYF. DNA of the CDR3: TGTGCCAGCTCACCCTCTCTAGCGGGCACAGATACGCAGTATTTT.

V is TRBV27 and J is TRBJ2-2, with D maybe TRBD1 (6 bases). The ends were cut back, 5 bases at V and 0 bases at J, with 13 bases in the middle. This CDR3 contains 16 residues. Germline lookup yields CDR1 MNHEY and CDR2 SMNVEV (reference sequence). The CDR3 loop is CASSGWTVPNTGELFF. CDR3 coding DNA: TGTGCCAGCAGTGGATGGACAGTCCCGAACACCGGGGAGCTGTTTTTT.

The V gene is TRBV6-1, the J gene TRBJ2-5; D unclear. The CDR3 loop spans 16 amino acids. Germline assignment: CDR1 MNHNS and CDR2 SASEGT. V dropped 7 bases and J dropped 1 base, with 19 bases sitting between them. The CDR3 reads CASTPFRSTVQETQYF. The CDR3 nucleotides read TGTGCCAGCACCCCATTCCGATCGACGGTCCAAGAGACCCAGTACTTC.

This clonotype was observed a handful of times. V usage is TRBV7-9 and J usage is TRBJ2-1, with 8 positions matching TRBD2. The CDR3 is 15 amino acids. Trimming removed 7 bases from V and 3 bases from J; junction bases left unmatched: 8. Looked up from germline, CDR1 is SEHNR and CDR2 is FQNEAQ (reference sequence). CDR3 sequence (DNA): TGTGCCAGCACCCATACGGGGGGGAACTACAATGAGCAGTTCTTC. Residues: CASTHTGGNYNEQFF. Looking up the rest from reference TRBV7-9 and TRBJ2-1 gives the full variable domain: DTGVSQNPRHKITKRGQNVTFRCDPISEHNRLYWYRQTLGQGPEFLTYFQNEAQLEKSRLLSDRFSAERPKGSFSTLEIQRTEQGDSAMYLCASTHTGGNYNEQFFGPGTRLTVL.

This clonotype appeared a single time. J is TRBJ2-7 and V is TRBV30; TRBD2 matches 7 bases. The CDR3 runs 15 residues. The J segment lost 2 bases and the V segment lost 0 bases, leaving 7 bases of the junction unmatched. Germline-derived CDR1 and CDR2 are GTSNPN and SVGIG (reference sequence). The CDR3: CAWSVRSGAPYEQYF. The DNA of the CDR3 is TGTGCCTGGAGTGTACGAAGCGGGGCCCCCTACGAGCAGTACTTC.

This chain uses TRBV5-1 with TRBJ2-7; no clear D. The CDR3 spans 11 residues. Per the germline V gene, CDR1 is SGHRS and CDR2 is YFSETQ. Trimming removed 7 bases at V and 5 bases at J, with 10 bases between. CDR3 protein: CASAWADEQYF. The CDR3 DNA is TGCGCCAGCGCATGGGCGGACGAGCAGTACTTC.

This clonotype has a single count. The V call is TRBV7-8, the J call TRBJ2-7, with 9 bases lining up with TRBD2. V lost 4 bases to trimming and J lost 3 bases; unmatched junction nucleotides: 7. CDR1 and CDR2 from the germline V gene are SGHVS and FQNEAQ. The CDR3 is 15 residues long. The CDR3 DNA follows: TGTGCCAGCAGCTCCCGGGTAGCGGGAGACTACGAGCAGTACTTC. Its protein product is CASSSRVAGDYEQYF.

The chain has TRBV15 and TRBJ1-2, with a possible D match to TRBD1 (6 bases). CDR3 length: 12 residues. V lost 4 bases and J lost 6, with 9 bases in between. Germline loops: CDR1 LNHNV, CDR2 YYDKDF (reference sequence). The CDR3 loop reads CATSKDRDGYTF. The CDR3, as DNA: TGTGCCACCAGCAAGGACAGAGATGGCTACACCTTC. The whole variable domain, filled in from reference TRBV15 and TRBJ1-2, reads DAMVIQNPRYQVTQFGKPVTLSCSQTLNHNVMYWYQQKSSQAPKLLFHYYDKDFNNEADTPDNFQSRRPNTSFCFLDIRSPGLGDTAMYLCATSKDRDGYTFGSGTRLTVV.

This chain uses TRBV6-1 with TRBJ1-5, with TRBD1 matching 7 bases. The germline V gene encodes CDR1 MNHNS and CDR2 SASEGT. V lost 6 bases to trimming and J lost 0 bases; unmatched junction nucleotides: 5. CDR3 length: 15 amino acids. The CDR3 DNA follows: TGTGCCAGCAGCAAAAACAGGGGTAGCAATCAGCCCCAGCATTTT. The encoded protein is CASSKNRGSNQPQHF.

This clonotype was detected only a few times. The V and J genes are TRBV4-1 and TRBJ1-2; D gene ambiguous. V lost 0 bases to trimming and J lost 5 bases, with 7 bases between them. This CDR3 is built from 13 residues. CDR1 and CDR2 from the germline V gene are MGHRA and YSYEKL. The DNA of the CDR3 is TGCGCCAGCAGCCAAGAGTCTTTGTATGGCTACACCTTC. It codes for CASSQESLYGYTF.

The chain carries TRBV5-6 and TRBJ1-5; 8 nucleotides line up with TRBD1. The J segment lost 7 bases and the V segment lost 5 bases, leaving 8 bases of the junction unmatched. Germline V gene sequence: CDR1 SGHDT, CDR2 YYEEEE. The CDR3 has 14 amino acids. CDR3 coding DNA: TGTGCCAGCAGTCTAGGACAGGGTCTACAGCCCCAGCATTTT. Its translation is CASSLGQGLQPQHF.